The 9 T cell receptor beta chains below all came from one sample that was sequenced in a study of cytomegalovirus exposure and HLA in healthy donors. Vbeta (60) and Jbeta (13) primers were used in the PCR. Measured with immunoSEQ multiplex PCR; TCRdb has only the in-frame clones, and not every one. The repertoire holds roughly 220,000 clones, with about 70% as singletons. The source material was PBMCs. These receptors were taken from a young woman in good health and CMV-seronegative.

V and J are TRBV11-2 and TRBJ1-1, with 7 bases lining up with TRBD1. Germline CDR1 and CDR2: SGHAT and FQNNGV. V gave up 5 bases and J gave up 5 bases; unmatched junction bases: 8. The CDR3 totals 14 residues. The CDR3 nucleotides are TGTGCCAGCAGCCCCCCGTTACAGGGGACTGAAGCTTTCTTT. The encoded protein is CASSPPLQGTEAFF.

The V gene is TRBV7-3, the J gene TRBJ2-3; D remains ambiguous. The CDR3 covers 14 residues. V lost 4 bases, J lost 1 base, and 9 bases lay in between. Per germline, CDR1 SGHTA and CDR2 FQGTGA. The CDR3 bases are TGTGCCAGCAGCTCCCGGGTAGGCACAGATACGCAGTATTTT. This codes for CASSSRVGTDTQYF.

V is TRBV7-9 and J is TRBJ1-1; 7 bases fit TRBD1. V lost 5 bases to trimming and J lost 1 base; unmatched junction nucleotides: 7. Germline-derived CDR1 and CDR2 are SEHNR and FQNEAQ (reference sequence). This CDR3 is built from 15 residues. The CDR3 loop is CASSLTGAGNTEAFF. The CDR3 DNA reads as TGTGCCAGCAGCCTAACAGGGGCAGGGAACACTGAAGCTTTCTTT.

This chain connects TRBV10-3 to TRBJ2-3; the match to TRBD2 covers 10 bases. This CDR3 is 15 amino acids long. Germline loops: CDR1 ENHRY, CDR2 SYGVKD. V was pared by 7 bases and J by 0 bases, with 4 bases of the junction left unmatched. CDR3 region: CAIKPGLASTDTQYF. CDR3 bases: TGTGCCATCAAACCGGGACTAGCGAGCACAGATACGCAGTATTTT.

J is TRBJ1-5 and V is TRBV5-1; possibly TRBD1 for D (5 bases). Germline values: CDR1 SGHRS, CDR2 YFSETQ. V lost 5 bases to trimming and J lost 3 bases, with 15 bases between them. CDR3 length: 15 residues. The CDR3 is CASSVFPGDNQPQHF. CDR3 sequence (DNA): TGCGCCAGCAGTGTTTTCCCGGGGGACAATCAGCCCCAGCATTTT. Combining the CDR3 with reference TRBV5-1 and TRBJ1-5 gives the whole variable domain KAGVTQTPRYLIKTRGQQVTLSCSPISGHRSVSWYQQTPGQGLQFLFEYFSETQRNKGNFPGRFSGRQFSNSRSEMNVSTLELGDSALYLCASSVFPGDNQPQHFGDGTRLSIL.

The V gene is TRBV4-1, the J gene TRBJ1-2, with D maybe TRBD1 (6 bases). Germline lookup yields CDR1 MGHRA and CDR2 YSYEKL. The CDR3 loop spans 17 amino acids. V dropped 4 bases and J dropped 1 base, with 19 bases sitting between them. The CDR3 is CASSPLRQVRYNYGYTF. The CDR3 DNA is TGCGCCAGCAGCCCGTTGAGACAGGTCCGTTATAACTATGGCTACACCTTC.

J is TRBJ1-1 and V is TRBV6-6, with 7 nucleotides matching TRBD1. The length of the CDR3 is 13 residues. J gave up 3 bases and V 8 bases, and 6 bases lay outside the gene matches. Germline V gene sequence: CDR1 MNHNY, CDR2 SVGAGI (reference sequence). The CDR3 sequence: CASCDREDTEAFF. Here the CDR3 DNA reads TGTGCCAGCTGTGACAGGGAGGACACTGAAGCTTTCTTT.

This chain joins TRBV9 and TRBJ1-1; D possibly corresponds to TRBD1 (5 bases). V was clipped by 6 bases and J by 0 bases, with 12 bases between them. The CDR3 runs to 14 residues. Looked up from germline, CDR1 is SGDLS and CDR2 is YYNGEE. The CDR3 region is CASTSTALNTEAFF. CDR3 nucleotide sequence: TGTGCCAGCACCTCGACAGCCCTGAACACTGAAGCTTTCTTT.

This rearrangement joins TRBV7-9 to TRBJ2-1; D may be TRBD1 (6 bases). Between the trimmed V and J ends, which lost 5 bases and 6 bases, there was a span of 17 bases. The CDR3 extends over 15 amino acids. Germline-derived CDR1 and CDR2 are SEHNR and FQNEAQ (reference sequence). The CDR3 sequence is CASSLQGAGVNEQFF. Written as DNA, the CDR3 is TGTGCCAGCAGCCTACAGGGTGCAGGGGTCAATGAGCAGTTCTTC.